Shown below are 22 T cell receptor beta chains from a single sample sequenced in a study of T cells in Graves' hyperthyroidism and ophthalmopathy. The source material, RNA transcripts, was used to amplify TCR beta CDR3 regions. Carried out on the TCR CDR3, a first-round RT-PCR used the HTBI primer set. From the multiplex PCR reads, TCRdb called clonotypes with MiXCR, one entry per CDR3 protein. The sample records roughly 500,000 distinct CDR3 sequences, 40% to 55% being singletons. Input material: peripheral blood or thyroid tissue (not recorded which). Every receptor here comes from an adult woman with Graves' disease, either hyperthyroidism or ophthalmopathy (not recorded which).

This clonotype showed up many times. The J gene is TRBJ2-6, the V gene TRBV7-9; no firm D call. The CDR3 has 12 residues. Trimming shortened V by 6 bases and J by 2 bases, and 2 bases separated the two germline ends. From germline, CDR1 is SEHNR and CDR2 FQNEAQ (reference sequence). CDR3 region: CASRAGANVLTF. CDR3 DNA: TGTGCCAGCAGAGCTGGGGCCAACGTCCTGACTTTC.

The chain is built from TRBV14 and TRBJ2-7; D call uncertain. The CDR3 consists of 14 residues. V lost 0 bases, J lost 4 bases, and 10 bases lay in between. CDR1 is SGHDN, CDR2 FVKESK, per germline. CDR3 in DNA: TGTGCCAGCAGCCAAGAGTACAGAGATTACGAGCAGTACTTC. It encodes CASSQEYRDYEQYF.

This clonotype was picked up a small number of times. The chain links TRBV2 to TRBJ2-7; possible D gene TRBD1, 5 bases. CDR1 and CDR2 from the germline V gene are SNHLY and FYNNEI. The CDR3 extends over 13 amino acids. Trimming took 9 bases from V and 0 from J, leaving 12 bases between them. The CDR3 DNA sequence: TGTGCCAGAGGAGACAGCCTCTCCTACGAGCAGTACTTC. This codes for CARGDSLSYEQYF.

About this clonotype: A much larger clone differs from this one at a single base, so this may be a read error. The CDR3 here is CASSYMGFFNLSGYTF. The CDR3 DNA reads TGTGCCAGCAGTTATATGGGGTTTTTTAATTTGAGCGGCTACACCTTC. This chain uses TRBV6-5 with TRBJ1-2, with D uncertain. This CDR3 is 16 amino acids long. The V end was cut by 3 bases, the J end by 8 bases, with 22 bases between. Germline CDR1 reads MNHEY; CDR2 reads SVGAGI.

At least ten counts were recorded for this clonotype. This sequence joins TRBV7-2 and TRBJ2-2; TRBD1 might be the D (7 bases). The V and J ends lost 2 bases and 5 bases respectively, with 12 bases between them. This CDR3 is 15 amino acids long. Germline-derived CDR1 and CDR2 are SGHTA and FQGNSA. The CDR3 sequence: CASSLQGGRTGELFF. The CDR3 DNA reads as TGTGCCAGCAGCTTACAGGGGGGAAGAACCGGGGAGCTGTTTTTT.

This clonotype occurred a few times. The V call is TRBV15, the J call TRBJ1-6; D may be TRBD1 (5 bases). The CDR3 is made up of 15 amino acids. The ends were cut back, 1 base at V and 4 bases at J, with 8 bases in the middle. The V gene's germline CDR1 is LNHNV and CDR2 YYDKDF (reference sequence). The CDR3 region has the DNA TGTGCCACCAGCAGAGCGGGACGGTATAATTCACCCCTCCACTTT. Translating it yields CATSRAGRYNSPLHF.

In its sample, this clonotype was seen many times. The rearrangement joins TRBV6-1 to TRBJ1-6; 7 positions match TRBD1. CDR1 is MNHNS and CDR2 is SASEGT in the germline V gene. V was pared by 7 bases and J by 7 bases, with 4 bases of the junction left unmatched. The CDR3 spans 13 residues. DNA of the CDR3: TGTGCCAGCACGGGGACAGCAAATTCACCCCTCCACTTT. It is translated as CASTGTANSPLHF.

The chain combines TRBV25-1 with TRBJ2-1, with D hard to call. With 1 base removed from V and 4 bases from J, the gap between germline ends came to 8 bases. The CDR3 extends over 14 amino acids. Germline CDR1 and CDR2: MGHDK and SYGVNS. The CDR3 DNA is TGTGCCAGCAGTGAATCATTGGGATACAATGAGCAGTTCTTC. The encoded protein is CASSESLGYNEQFF.

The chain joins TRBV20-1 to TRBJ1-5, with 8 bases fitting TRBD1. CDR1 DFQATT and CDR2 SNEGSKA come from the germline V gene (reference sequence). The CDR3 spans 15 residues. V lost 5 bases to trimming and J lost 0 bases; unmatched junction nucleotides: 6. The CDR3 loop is CSARRTGYSNQPQHF. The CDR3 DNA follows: TGCAGTGCTCGCCGGACAGGGTATAGCAATCAGCCCCAGCATTTT.

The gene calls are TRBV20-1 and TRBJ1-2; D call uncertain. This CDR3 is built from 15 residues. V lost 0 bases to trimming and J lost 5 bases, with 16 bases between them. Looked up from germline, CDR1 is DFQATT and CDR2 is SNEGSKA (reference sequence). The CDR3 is CSARDQVLTGYGYTF. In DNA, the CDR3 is TGCAGTGCTAGAGACCAGGTGTTAACTGGGTATGGCTACACCTTC.

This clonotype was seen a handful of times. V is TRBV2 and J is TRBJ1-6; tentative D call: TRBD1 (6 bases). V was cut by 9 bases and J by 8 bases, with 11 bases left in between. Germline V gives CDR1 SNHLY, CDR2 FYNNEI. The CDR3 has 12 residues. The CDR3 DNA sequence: TGTGCCAGAGGTTACAGGGATTCACCCCTCCACTTT. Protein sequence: CARGYRDSPLHF.

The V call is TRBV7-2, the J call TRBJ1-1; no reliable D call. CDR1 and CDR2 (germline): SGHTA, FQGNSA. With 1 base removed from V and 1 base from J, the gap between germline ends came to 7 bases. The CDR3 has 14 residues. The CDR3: CASSLVSKNTEAFF. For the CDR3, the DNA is TGTGCCAGCAGCTTAGTCTCAAAGAACACTGAAGCTTTCTTT.

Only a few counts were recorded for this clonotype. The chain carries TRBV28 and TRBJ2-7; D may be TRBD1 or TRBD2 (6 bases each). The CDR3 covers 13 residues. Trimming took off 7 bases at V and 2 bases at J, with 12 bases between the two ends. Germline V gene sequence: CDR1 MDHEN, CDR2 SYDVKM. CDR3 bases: TGTGCCAGCACGACCCGGGGGCCCTACGAGCAGTACTTC. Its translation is CASTTRGPYEQYF. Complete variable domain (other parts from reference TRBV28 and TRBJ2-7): DVKVTQSSRYLVKRTGEKVFLECVQDMDHENMFWYRQDPGLGLRLIYFSYDVKMKEKGDIPEGYSVSREKKERFSLILESASTNQTSMYLCASTTRGPYEQYFGPGTRLTVT.

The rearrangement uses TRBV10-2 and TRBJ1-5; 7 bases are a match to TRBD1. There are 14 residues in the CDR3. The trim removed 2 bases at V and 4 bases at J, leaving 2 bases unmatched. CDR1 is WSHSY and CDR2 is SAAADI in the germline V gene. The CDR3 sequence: CASSEDRENQPQHF. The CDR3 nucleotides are TGCGCCAGCAGTGAGGACAGGGAAAATCAGCCCCAGCATTTT.

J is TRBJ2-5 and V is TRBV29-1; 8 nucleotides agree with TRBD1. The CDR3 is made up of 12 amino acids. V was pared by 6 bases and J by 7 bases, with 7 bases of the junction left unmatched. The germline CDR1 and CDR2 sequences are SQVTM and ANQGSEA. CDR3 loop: CSVGQARGTQYF. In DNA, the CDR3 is TGCAGCGTGGGACAGGCGAGGGGGACCCAGTACTTC. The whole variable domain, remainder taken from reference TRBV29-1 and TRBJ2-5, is SAVISQKPSRDICQRGTSLTIQCQVDSQVTMMFWYRQQPGQSLTLIATANQGSEATYESGFVIDKFPISRPNLTFSTLTVSNMSPEDSSIYLCSVGQARGTQYFGPGTRLLVL.

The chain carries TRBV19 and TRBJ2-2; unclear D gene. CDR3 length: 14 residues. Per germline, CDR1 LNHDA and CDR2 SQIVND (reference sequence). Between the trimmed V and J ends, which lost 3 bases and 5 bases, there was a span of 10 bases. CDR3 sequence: CASSIDGRTGELFF. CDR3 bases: TGTGCCAGTAGTATCGACGGGCGGACCGGGGAGCTGTTTTTT.

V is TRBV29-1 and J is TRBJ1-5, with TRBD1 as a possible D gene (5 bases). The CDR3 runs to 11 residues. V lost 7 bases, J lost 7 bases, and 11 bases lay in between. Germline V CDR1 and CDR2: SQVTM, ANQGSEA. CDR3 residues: CSAEGEQPQHF. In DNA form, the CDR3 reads TGCAGCGCCGAAGGGGAGCAGCCCCAGCATTTT.

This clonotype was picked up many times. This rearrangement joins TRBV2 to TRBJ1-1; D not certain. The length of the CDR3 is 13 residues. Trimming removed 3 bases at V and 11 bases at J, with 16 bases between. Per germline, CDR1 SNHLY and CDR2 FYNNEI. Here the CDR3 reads CASSDRPNWSAFF. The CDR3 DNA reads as TGTGCCAGCAGTGATAGGCCTAACTGGAGCGCTTTCTTT. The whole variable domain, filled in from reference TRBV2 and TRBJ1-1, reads EPEVTQTPSHQVTQMGQEVILRCVPISNHLYFYWYRQILGQKVEFLVSFYNNEISEKSEIFDDQFSVERPDGSNFTLKIRSTKLEDSAMYFCASSDRPNWSAFFGQGTRLTVV.

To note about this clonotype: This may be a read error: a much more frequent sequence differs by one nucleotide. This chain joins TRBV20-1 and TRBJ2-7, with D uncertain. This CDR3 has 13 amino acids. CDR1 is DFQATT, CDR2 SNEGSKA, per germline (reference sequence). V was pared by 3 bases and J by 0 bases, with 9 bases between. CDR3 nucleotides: TGCAGTGCTAGCCCGGCCACCTCCTACGAGCAGTACTTC. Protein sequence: CSASPATSYEQYF.

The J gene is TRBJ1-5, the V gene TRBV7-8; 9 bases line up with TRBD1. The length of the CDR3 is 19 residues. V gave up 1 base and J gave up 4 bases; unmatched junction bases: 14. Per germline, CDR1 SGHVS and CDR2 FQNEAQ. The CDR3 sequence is CASSLVLYTGGIGNQPQHF. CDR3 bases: TGTGCCAGCAGCTTAGTCCTCTATACAGGGGGCATTGGAAATCAGCCCCAGCATTTT.

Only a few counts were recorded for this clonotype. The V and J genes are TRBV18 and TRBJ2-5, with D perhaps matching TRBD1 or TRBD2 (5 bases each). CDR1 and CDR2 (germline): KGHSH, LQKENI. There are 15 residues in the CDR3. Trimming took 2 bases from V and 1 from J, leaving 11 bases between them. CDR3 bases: TGTGCCAGCTCACCAAGGGGACCTCTCCAAGAGACCCAGTACTTC. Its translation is CASSPRGPLQETQYF.

CDR3 bases: TGTGCCAGCAGCTTAGATCTGCCTACAGGGGGGGCAGATACGCAGTATTTT. Amino acid sequence: CASSLDLPTGGADTQYF. The chain joins TRBV11-2 to TRBJ2-3; D is perhaps TRBD1 (8 bases). There are 17 residues in the CDR3. Trimming pared 0 bases from V and 4 bases from J, leaving 17 bases between. The V gene's germline CDR1 is SGHAT and CDR2 FQNNGV.